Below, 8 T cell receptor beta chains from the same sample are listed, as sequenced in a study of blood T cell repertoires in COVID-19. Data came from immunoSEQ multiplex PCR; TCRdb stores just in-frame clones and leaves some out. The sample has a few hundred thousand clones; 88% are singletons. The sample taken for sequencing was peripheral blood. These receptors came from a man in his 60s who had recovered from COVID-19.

DNA for the CDR3: TGTGCCAGCTCAGGGGGCCGGAACGAGCAGTACTTC. Its translation: CASSGGRNEQYF. This chain links TRBV6-5 with TRBJ2-7; 8 positions agree with TRBD1. The V segment lost 8 bases and the J segment 5 bases; nucleotides outside the gene matches: 5. This CDR3 spans 12 amino acids. CDR1 MNHEY and CDR2 SVGAGI come from the germline V gene.

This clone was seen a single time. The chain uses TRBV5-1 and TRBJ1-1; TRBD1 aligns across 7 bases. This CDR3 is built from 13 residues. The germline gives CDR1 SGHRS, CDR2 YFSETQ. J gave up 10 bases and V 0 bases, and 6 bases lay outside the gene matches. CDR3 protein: CASSLAGGSSAFF. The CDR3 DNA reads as TGCGCCAGCAGCTTGGCAGGGGGATCGTCAGCTTTCTTT.

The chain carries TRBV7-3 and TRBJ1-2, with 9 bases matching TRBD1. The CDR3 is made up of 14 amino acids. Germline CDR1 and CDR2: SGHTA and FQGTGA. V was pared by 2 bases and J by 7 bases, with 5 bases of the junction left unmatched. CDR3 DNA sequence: TGTGCCAGCAGCTTATCGGGACAGGGCAGTGGCTACACCTTC. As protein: CASSLSGQGSGYTF.

This CDR3 reads CASSQHTSNTGELFF. The DNA for the CDR3 is TGTGCCAGCAGCCAACACACCTCGAACACCGGGGAGCTGTTTTTT. The chain joins TRBV4-2 to TRBJ2-2; D is unresolved. The germline V gene encodes CDR1 LGHNA and CDR2 YNFKEQ. With 2 bases removed from V and 0 bases from J, the gap between germline ends came to 7 bases. This CDR3 region has 15 residues.

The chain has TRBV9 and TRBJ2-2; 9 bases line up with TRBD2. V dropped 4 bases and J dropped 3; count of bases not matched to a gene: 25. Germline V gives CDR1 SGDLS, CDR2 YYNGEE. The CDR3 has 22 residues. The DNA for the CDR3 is TGTGCCAGCAGCTCCCCAAGATGGGGCGGGGGGGCCGTTCGGAGCGACACCGGGGAGCTGTTTTTT. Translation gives CASSSPRWGGGAVRSDTGELFF.

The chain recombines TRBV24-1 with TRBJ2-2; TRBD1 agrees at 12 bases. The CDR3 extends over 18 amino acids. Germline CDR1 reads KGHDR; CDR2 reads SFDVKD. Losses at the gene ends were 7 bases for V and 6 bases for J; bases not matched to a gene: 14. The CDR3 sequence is CATSASGTGGAGAGELFF. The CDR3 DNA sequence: TGTGCCACCAGCGCCTCCGGGACAGGGGGCGCCGGGGCCGGGGAGCTGTTTTTT.

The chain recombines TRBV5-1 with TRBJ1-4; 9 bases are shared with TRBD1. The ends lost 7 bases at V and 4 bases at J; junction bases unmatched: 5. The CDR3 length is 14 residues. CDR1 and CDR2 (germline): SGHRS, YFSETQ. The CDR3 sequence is CASARDRVNEKLFF. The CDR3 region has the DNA TGCGCCAGCGCCCGGGACAGGGTTAATGAAAAACTGTTTTTT. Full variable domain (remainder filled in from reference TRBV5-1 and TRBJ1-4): KAGVTQTPRYLIKTRGQQVTLSCSPISGHRSVSWYQQTPGQGLQFLFEYFSETQRNKGNFPGRFSGRQFSNSRSEMNVSTLELGDSALYLCASARDRVNEKLFFGSGTQLSVL.

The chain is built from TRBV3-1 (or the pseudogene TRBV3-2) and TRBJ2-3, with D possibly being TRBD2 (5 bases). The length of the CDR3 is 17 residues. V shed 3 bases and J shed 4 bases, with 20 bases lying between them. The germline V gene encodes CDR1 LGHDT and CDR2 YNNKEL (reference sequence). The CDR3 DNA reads TGTGCCAGCAGCCACCCTACCTCGGGCGGGCGCTCAGATACGCAGTATTTT. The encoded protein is CASSHPTSGGRSDTQYF.